These T cell receptor beta chains were read from a single sample in a study of blood T cell repertoires in COVID-19. This table comes from immunoSEQ multiplex PCR, and its TCRdb copy is limited to in-frame clones, with some not included. The sample includes roughly 40,000 clones, around 85% of them seen just once. Input material: peripheral blood. The receptors come from a woman of 80 years or more with acute or convalescent COVID-19. Each CDR3 is given with its conserved first and last residue. The D gene is left open where the match is weak. Clone size is shown for a subset of rows, as once, few, many or a class of expanded clone.

v_gene	d_gene	abundance	j_gene	CDR3aa	CDR3nt
TRBV4-1	-	few	TRBJ2-3	CASSQLPGDTQGTQYF	TGCGCCAGCAGCCAACTTCCGGGAGACACACAAGGGACGCAGTATTTT
TRBV10-3	-	few	TRBJ2-7	CAIKGVGNYEQYF	TGTGCCATCAAAGGGGTGGGGAATTACGAGCAGTACTTC
TRBV7-2	TRBD2	-	TRBJ2-2	CASSLEGLLRNTGELFF	TGTGCCAGCAGCTTGGAGGGACTACTTCGGAACACCGGGGAGCTGTTTTTT
TRBV12-5	TRBD1	-	TRBJ1-2	CASGLVYLQGAPNYGYTF	TGTGCTAGTGGTTTGGTATACCTACAGGGGGCGCCGAACTATGGCTACACCTTC
TRBV6-5	TRBD1	-	TRBJ1-1	CASGQGWYTEAFF	TGTGCCAGCGGACAGGGATGGTACACTGAAGCTTTCTTT
TRBV6-1	TRBD1	-	TRBJ1-3	CASSEGRQGVGNTIYF	TGTGCCAGCAGTGAAGGTCGGCAGGGGGTCGGAAACACCATATATTTT
TRBV27	TRBD1	-	TRBJ1-1	CASSSPTGPNTEAFF	TGTGCCAGCAGTTCCCCGACAGGGCCGAACACTGAAGCTTTCTTT
TRBV9	TRBD2	-	TRBJ2-2	CASTRLASPGELFF	TGTGCCAGCACCCGACTAGCGTCACCCGGGGAGCTGTTTTTT
TRBV2	-	-	TRBJ2-3	CASTSARSTDTQYF	TGTGCCAGCACTAGCGCGAGAAGCACAGATACGCAGTATTTT
TRBV27	-	-	TRBJ1-3	CASSPVPGNTIYF	TGTGCCAGCAGCCCCGTCCCTGGAAACACCATATATTTT
TRBV20-1	-	-	TRBJ1-1	CSASGNTEAFF	TGCAGTGCTTCCGGGAACACTGAAGCTTTCTTT